This paragraph covers one T cell receptor (beta chain) sequence. Some clones are missing from TCRdb's copy, which holds only in-frame ones; the method was immunoSEQ multiplex PCR. This sample has a few hundred thousand clones; roughly 84% occur once, and the top ten carry roughly 6.2%. These data are taken from a study of blood T cell repertoires in COVID-19. This TCR was sampled from a woman aged 40 to 49 who had recovered from COVID-19. Material for sequencing was PBMCs or T cells enriched from blood (not recorded which).

The CDR3 spells CASSPPGGVAKNIQYF. The CDR3 DNA sequence: TGTGCCAGCTCACCTCCCGGGGGTGTAGCCAAAAACATTCAGTACTTC. The V call is TRBV18, the J call TRBJ2-4; D perhaps matches TRBD2 (6 bases). The CDR3 sequence is 16 residues long. Germline values: CDR1 KGHSH, CDR2 LQKENI. The germline V and J ends were trimmed by 3 bases and 0 bases, with 12 bases remaining between them.